These T cell receptor beta chains were read from a single sample in a study of blood T cell repertoires in COVID-19. TCRdb's copy holds only in-frame clones and misses some; the assay was immunoSEQ multiplex PCR. The sample holds roughly 300,000 clones, roughly four fifths seen once. The source material was peripheral blood. These receptor sequences come from a woman aged 50 to 65 who had recovered from COVID-19. Each CDR3 is given with its conserved first and last residue. Fields, in order: clone size, J gene, V gene, D gene, CDR3 DNA, CDR3 protein. D genes are given only for firm matches. Clone size is not always given. Where it is, it says once, few, many or a class for expanded clones.

many TRBJ2-2 TRBV7-3 - TGTGCCAGCAGCCCAGCGACGGGAGTCCGCACCGGGGAGCTGTTTTTT CASSPATGVRTGELFF
- TRBJ2-2 TRBV7-9 - TGTGCCAGCAGATCCTCAGGGACCGGGGAGCTGTTTTTT CASRSSGTGELFF
- TRBJ2-3 TRBV27 TRBD2 TGTGCCAGCAGTTTATCCCCTAGCGGGGACACAGATACGCAGTATTTT CASSLSPSGDTDTQYF
- TRBJ2-3 TRBV2 - TGTGCCAGCAGTGGGGGCGGTACGCAGTATTTT CASSGGGTQYF
- TRBJ1-6 TRBV6-2/TRBV6-3 TRBD1 TGTGCCAGCAGTTACTCTCCGGGACAGGGTAATTCACCCCTCCACTTT CASSYSPGQGNSPLHF
- TRBJ1-5 TRBV30 TRBD1 TGTGCCTGGAGTGATGGACAGGGTAATCAGCCCCAGCATTTT CAWSDGQGNQPQHF
once TRBJ2-1 TRBV19 - TGTGCCAGTAGTATTTTGAAGAGCTCCTACAATGAGCAGTTCTTC CASSILKSSYNEQFF
few TRBJ2-7 TRBV4-3 TRBD2 TGCGCCAGCAGCCAGGGGACTAGCGGGATGGTTTACGAGCAGTACTTC CASSQGTSGMVYEQYF
- TRBJ2-1 TRBV28 TRBD2 TGTGCCAGCAGGGTCCTTAGCGGGAGCTCCTACAATGAGCAGTTCTTC CASRVLSGSSYNEQFF
- TRBJ2-2 TRBV4-3 TRBD2 TGCGCCAGCAGCCGCGGACTAGCGGGGAACACCGGGGAGCTGTTTTTT CASSRGLAGNTGELFF
once TRBJ2-1 TRBV6-1 - TGTGCCAGCAGTGAGCGAGACAGGGGAGGGAATGAGCAGTTCTTC CASSERDRGGNEQFF
- TRBJ2-4 TRBV6-2/TRBV6-3 TRBD2 TGTGCCAGCAGTTATTTGGTGTCTAGCGGGACCTACTTC CASSYLVSSGTYF
few TRBJ2-7 TRBV7-2 - TGTGCCAGCAGTCCTAGAAAACAGGGTTCGGGCTCCTACGAGCAGTACTTC CASSPRKQGSGSYEQYF
- TRBJ2-2 TRBV9 - TGTGCCAGCAGCCCGATGGGCAGGGTGGTTGGGGAGCTGTTTTTT CASSPMGRVVGELFF
- TRBJ2-7 TRBV7-6 TRBD2 TGTGCCAGCAGCTACCTCAAGGGGCTAGCGGGATCCTACGAGCAGTACTTC CASSYLKGLAGSYEQYF
once TRBJ1-1 TRBV3-1/TRBV3-2 - TGTGCCAGCAGCGCGACAGTAACTGAAGCTTTCTTT CASSATVTEAFF
- TRBJ2-5 TRBV30 TRBD2 TGTGCCTATAGCGGGGGGGCCAATATTCGGGGCGAGACCCAGTACTTC CAYSGGANIRGETQYF
- TRBJ2-2 TRBV7-2 - TGTGCCAGCAGCTTAGACCCACTCGGGGAGCTGTTTTTT CASSLDPLGELFF
- TRBJ1-2 TRBV2 - TGTGCCAGTCCAGGTTATGGCTACACCTTC CASPGYGYTF
- TRBJ2-5 TRBV27 - TGTGCCAGCAGCCGGGGGAACCAAGAGACCCAGTACTTC CASSRGNQETQYF
- TRBJ1-3 TRBV5-8 - TGTGCCAGCAGCTTGGTTGGCAACACCATATATTTT CASSLVGNTIYF
- TRBJ1-1 TRBV7-9 - TGTGCCAGCAGTTTCCAGGAGGGGACTGAAGCTTTCTTT CASSFQEGTEAFF
- TRBJ2-2 TRBV5-4 TRBD1 TGTGCCAGCAGCTCCCCGGGACAGGGTAACACCGGGGAGCTGTTTTTT CASSSPGQGNTGELFF
- TRBJ2-5 TRBV7-9 TRBD2 TGTGCCAGCAGCTTTGCGGGAGAAGAGACCCAGTACTTC CASSFAGEETQYF
- TRBJ1-5 TRBV27 - TGTGCCAGCAGTTTAGGCTTCTCGGGGCCCCAGCATTTT CASSLGFSGPQHF